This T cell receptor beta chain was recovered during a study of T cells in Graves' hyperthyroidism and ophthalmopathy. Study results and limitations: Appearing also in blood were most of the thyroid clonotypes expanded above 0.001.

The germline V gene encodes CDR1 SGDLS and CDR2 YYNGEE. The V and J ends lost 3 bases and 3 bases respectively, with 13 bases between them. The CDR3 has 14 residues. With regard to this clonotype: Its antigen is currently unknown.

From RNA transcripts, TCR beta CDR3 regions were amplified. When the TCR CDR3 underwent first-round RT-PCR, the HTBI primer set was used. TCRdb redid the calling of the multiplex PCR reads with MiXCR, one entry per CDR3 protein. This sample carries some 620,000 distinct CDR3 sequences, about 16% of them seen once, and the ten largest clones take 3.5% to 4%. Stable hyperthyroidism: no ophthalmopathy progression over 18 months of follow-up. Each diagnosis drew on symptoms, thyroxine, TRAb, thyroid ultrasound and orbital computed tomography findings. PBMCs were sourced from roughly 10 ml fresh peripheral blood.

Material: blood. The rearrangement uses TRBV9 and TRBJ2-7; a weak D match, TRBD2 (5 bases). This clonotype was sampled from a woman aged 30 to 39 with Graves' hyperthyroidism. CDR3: CASSAALRDYEQYF. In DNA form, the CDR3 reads TGTGCCAGCAGCGCCGCCCTCCGGGACTACGAGCAGTACTTC.